One and the same sample provided the 22 T cell receptor beta chains below, sequenced in a study of OX40 agonist ivuxolimab in advanced cancers. Libraries were prepared by immunoSEQ multiplex PCR; TCRdb keeps only in-frame clonotypes and omits some of them. The table records tens of thousands of clones, about 80% of them present only once. Source: CD4+ or CD8+ T cells sorted from blood, taken in a trial of the OX40 agonist ivuxolimab. The receptors shown here come from an adult with an advanced solid tumor such as melanoma, head and neck, liver or kidney cancer.

V gene TRBV6-5 combines with J gene TRBJ2-5; no clear D. Per germline, CDR1 MNHEY and CDR2 SVGAGI. The CDR3 has 14 amino acids. V was pared by 4 bases and J by 11 bases, with 20 bases between. CDR3 sequence (DNA): TGTGCCAGCAGTTCCGCGAGTCATAATCCTAAGCAGTACTTC. This sequence encodes CASSSASHNPKQYF.

The J gene is TRBJ2-7, the V gene TRBV27; possible D gene TRBD2, 6 bases. The CDR3 is made up of 14 amino acids. V was cut by 3 bases and J by 6 bases, with 15 bases left in between. CDR1 is MNHEY and CDR2 is SMNVEV in the germline V gene (reference sequence). The CDR3 loop reads CASSFPGREGEQYF. The CDR3 nucleotides read TGTGCCAGCAGTTTCCCCGGGAGAGAGGGCGAGCAGTACTTC.

The CDR3 reads CASSDNPRGARPYGYTF. Here the CDR3 DNA reads TGCGCCAGCAGTGATAACCCGCGGGGGGCCCGGCCCTATGGCTACACCTTC. The rearrangement uses TRBV10-1 and TRBJ1-2; TRBD1 might be the D (6 bases). Trimming left V 3 bases short and J 4 bases short, with 21 bases between. Germline values: CDR1 WNHNN, CDR2 SYGVQD (reference sequence). This CDR3 is 17 amino acids long.

The rearrangement joins TRBV6-1 to TRBJ1-2; TRBD1 matches 7 bases. The V gene end was trimmed by 6 bases and the J gene end by 4 bases; junction bases not matched to a gene: 5. From germline, CDR1 is MNHNS and CDR2 SASEGT. This CDR3 has 13 residues. In nucleotides, the CDR3 is TGTGCCAGCAGCGCGGGACAGCTCTATGGCTACACCTTC. Its protein is CASSAGQLYGYTF.

The gene calls are TRBV5-4 and TRBJ1-4; D call uncertain. This CDR3 region has 15 residues. V dropped 0 bases and J dropped 3 bases, with 9 bases sitting between them. The germline CDR1 and CDR2 sequences are SGHNT and YYREEE (reference sequence). The chain's CDR3 is CASSLDSKANEKLFF. The CDR3, as DNA: TGTGCCAGCAGCTTGGACTCCAAAGCTAATGAAAAACTGTTTTTT.

The J gene is TRBJ2-7, the V gene TRBV5-6; a weak D match, TRBD2 (5 bases). Germline V lookup: CDR1 SGHDT, CDR2 YYEEEE. The CDR3 has 13 amino acids. The V gene lost 5 bases and the J gene lost 1 base, with 10 bases spanning the gap. Here the CDR3 reads CASRGWESYEQYF. The CDR3 DNA reads TGTGCCAGCAGGGGGTGGGAGTCCTACGAGCAGTACTTC.

This chain joins TRBV7-9 and TRBJ1-4; 9 nucleotides match TRBD1. The CDR3 spans 15 residues. Germline CDR1 reads SEHNR; CDR2 reads FQNEAQ (reference sequence). After removal of 4 bases from V and 5 bases from J, the junction contained 5 bases not matched to a gene. The CDR3 nucleotides are TGTGCCAGCAGCTCGACCGGGACAGGGAATGAAAAACTGTTTTTT. This sequence encodes CASSSTGTGNEKLFF.

The rearrangement joins TRBV7-9 to TRBJ2-5, with TRBD1 as a possible D gene (5 bases). Germline CDR1 and CDR2: SEHNR and FQNEAQ (reference sequence). CDR3 length: 12 amino acids. The V and J ends lost 5 bases and 4 bases respectively, with 8 bases between them. CDR3 region: CASSRTGETQYF. In DNA form, the CDR3 reads TGTGCCAGCAGCCGAACAGGAGAGACCCAGTACTTC. Looking up the rest from reference TRBV7-9 and TRBJ2-5 gives the full variable domain: DTGVSQNPRHKITKRGQNVTFRCDPISEHNRLYWYRQTLGQGPEFLTYFQNEAQLEKSRLLSDRFSAERPKGSFSTLEIQRTEQGDSAMYLCASSRTGETQYFGPGTRLLVL.

The J gene is TRBJ2-7, the V gene TRBV28; D is undetermined. The CDR3 is 11 amino acids. The V gene lost 4 bases and the J gene lost 4 bases, with 5 bases spanning the gap. CDR1 is MDHEN, CDR2 SYDVKM, per germline. CDR3 protein: CASSYGYEQYF. DNA for the CDR3: TGTGCCAGCAGTTACGGTTACGAGCAGTACTTC.

The chain employs TRBV28 and TRBJ2-5; D call uncertain. CDR1 is MDHEN and CDR2 is SYDVKM in the germline V gene. This CDR3 has 17 amino acids. V was clipped by 3 bases and J by 4 bases, with 21 bases between them. The CDR3 spells CASSLPDPTQRRETQYF. CDR3 in DNA: TGTGCCAGCAGTTTGCCGGACCCAACCCAGCGACGAGAGACCCAGTACTTC.

The rearrangement links TRBV6-1 to TRBJ2-7, with 9 bases identical to TRBD2. The V and J ends lost 0 bases and 0 bases, in that order; junction bases with no gene match: 3. CDR3 length: 16 amino acids. Germline values: CDR1 MNHNS, CDR2 SASEGT. CDR3 in amino acids: CASSEAPSGASYEQYF. DNA of the CDR3: TGTGCCAGCAGTGAAGCGCCTAGCGGGGCCTCCTACGAGCAGTACTTC.

The CDR3 spells CSVLVRDRGVDTQYF. CDR3 DNA sequence: TGCAGCGTTTTAGTACGGGACAGGGGGGTAGATACGCAGTATTTT. The gene calls are TRBV29-1 and TRBJ2-3; TRBD1 matches at 11 bases. The length of the CDR3 is 15 residues. Germline V CDR1 and CDR2: SQVTM, ANQGSEA. V lost 5 bases, J lost 5 bases, and 9 bases stayed unmatched.

The chain employs TRBV6-6 and TRBJ2-3; D might be TRBD2 (7 bases). Germline V gene sequence: CDR1 MNHNY, CDR2 SVGAGI (reference sequence). V was shortened by 7 bases and J by 5 bases, with 19 bases between the two germline ends. This CDR3 contains 15 residues. The CDR3 sequence is CASKIPGGNEDTQYF. For the CDR3, the DNA is TGTGCCAGCAAGATTCCGGGGGGCAATGAAGATACGCAGTATTTT.

The chain couples TRBV18 to TRBJ1-2; the match to TRBD1 covers 9 bases. This CDR3 region has 16 residues. With 6 bases clipped from V and 5 bases from J, the junction kept 13 bases outside the gene matches. CDR1 KGHSH and CDR2 LQKENI come from the germline V gene. This CDR3 is CASSPNPQGARYGYTF. As DNA, the CDR3 is TGTGCCAGCTCCCCAAACCCACAGGGGGCGAGATATGGCTACACCTTC. Drawing the rest from reference TRBV18 and TRBJ1-2, the complete variable domain is NAGVMQNPRHLVRRRGQEARLRCSPMKGHSHVYWYRQLPEEGLKFMVYLQKENIIDESGMPKERFSAEFPKEGPSILRIQQVVRGDSAAYFCASSPNPQGARYGYTFGSGTRLTVV.

The CDR3: CASSFDRAGVSGNTIYF. The CDR3 DNA reads TGTGCCAGCAGCTTCGACAGGGCTGGAGTCTCTGGAAACACCATATATTTT. The chain carries TRBV11-2 and TRBJ1-3; 7 nucleotides align to TRBD1. The trim removed 3 bases at V and 0 bases at J, leaving 8 bases unmatched. The germline V gene encodes CDR1 SGHAT and CDR2 FQNNGV. The CDR3 runs 17 residues.

This chain uses TRBV28 with TRBJ2-7; 7 nucleotides match TRBD2. The CDR3 extends over 13 amino acids. The V gene end was trimmed by 6 bases and the J gene end by 3 bases; junction bases not matched to a gene: 5. Germline CDR1 MDHEN, CDR2 SYDVKM. CDR3 in DNA: TGTGCCAGCAGGGGGGGGTACCGCTACGAGCAGTACTTC. Translating it yields CASRGGYRYEQYF.

The chain joins TRBV10-1 to TRBJ2-1; 7 positions agree with TRBD1. From germline, CDR1 is WNHNN and CDR2 SYGVQD (reference sequence). The V gene end was trimmed by 3 bases and the J gene end by 8 bases; junction bases not matched to a gene: 10. CDR3 length: 15 residues. The CDR3 sequence: CASSEVETGFHEQFF. The CDR3 nucleotides read TGCGCCAGCAGTGAAGTGGAGACAGGGTTCCATGAGCAGTTCTTC.

V usage is TRBV6-5 and J usage is TRBJ1-5; D perhaps matches TRBD1 (5 bases). CDR1 and CDR2 (germline): MNHEY, SVGAGI. The CDR3 runs to 15 residues. The V end was cut by 4 bases, the J end by 2 bases, with 12 bases between. The CDR3 region is CASSFTQGRNQPQHF. DNA of the CDR3: TGTGCCAGCAGTTTTACCCAGGGTCGCAATCAGCCCCAGCATTTT.

This sequence joins TRBV5-8 and TRBJ2-2; 8 positions agree with TRBD2. Germline-derived CDR1 and CDR2 are SGHTS and YDEGEE. The CDR3 is made up of 16 amino acids. V shed 4 bases, J shed 0 bases, and the junction held 5 bases outside the gene matches. The CDR3 nucleotides are TGTGCCAGCAGCCGGAGCGGGGGCCCGAACACCGGGGAGCTGTTTTTT. Encoded protein: CASSRSGGPNTGELFF.

The chain employs TRBV30 and TRBJ1-2, with a weak D call TRBD1 (5 bases). Germline V gives CDR1 GTSNPN, CDR2 SVGIG (reference sequence). V was pared by 2 bases and J by 5 bases, with 18 bases between. This CDR3 is built from 15 residues. The CDR3 protein is CAWSPYGDPFYGYTF. CDR3 bases: TGTGCCTGGAGTCCTTACGGGGACCCTTTTTATGGCTACACCTTC.

Regarding this clone: In the same sample, other DNA sequences code for this CDR3. V and J are TRBV6-1 and TRBJ1-5, with D tentatively TRBD1 (5 bases). The V end lost 3 bases, the J end lost 5 bases, and 14 bases lay between the germline ends. The germline CDR1 and CDR2 sequences are MNHNS and SASEGT. This CDR3 contains 15 residues. The CDR3 reads CASSEERQIDQPQHF. CDR3 in DNA: TGTGCCAGCAGTGAGGAGCGACAGATAGATCAGCCCCAGCATTTT.

V is TRBV2 and J is TRBJ2-3, with TRBD2 identical over 11 bases. After removal of 5 bases from V and 0 bases from J, the junction contained 1 base not matched to a gene. Germline-derived CDR1 and CDR2 are SNHLY and FYNNEI. The CDR3 spans 15 residues. The chain's CDR3 is CASSLAGGSTDTQYF. The CDR3 bases are TGTGCCAGCAGTCTAGCGGGGGGAAGCACAGATACGCAGTATTTT.